The clone carrying this TCR beta chain appeared a single time. The sample belongs to a study of shared clonotypes between healthy human individuals. The table came from immunoSEQ multiplex PCR; TCRdb's copy has only in-frame clones and leaves some out. Of about 490,000 clones listed, around 85% are singletons. Germline CDR1 is SGDLS and CDR2 is YYNGEE. The CDR3 loop spans 15 amino acids. After removal of 1 base from V and 4 bases from J, the junction contained 5 bases not matched to a gene. The rearrangement links TRBV9 to TRBJ2-1; TRBD2 matches 7 bases. Sequencing was carried out using PBMCs. The clonotype was recovered from a woman aged 35 to 49 in good health. Some clones in this sample may be carry-over from other donors' samples. CDR3 amino acids: CASSVSAGEYNEQFF. For the CDR3, the DNA is TGTGCCAGCAGCGTATCGGCGGGAGAGTACAATGAGCAGTTCTTC.